These 24 T cell receptor beta chains originate from one sample sequenced in a study of blood T cell repertoires in COVID-19. The repertoire was sequenced with immunoSEQ multiplex PCR; TCRdb's copy has only in-frame clones and lacks some. The sample shows under 150,000 clones, about 88% of them seen only once. Sequenced material: PBMCs or T cells enriched from blood (not recorded which). These receptors originate from a man between 35 and 55 years old with acute COVID-19.

The V call is TRBV7-2, the J call TRBJ1-3; 7 bases match TRBD1. The CDR3 covers 15 residues. V shed 1 base, J shed 2 bases, and the junction held 2 bases outside the gene matches. CDR1 and CDR2 from the germline V gene are SGHTA and FQGNSA. CDR3 sequence: CASSLGGGPGNTIYF. CDR3 sequence (DNA): TGTGCCAGCAGCTTAGGAGGGGGCCCTGGAAACACCATATATTTT.

CDR3 sequence: CASSFVWQYQETQYF. CDR3 in DNA: TGTGCCAGCAGTTTCGTCTGGCAATACCAAGAGACCCAGTACTTC. V gene TRBV27 combines with J gene TRBJ2-5; D gene uncertain. The CDR3 is 15 residues long. V was pared by 3 bases and J by 0 bases, with 11 bases between. The germline CDR1 and CDR2 sequences are MNHEY and SMNVEV (reference sequence).

This sequence joins TRBV28 and TRBJ1-1; tentatively, D is TRBD1 (6 bases). The V gene lost 7 bases and the J gene lost 5 bases, with 17 bases spanning the gap. CDR1 MDHEN and CDR2 SYDVKM come from the germline V gene. This CDR3 contains 14 residues. The CDR3 sequence is CASTPTAGATEAFF. The CDR3 DNA sequence: TGTGCCAGCACCCCAACGGCAGGGGCAACTGAAGCTTTCTTT.

In nucleotides, the CDR3 is TGTGCCAGCACCATTCCCCCGGGGGAGCAGTACTTC. This sequence encodes CASTIPPGEQYF. This chain links TRBV5-5 with TRBJ2-7; perhaps TRBD2 as D (5 bases). The CDR3 extends over 12 amino acids. CDR1 and CDR2 from the germline V gene are SGHKS and YYEKEE (reference sequence). V lost 6 bases and J 7 bases, leaving 14 bases between the germline ends.

The rearrangement joins TRBV2 to TRBJ1-2; 7 nucleotides agree with TRBD1. Germline V gives CDR1 SNHLY, CDR2 FYNNEI. The ends lost 5 bases at V and 0 bases at J; junction bases unmatched: 9. This CDR3 has 16 residues. DNA of the CDR3: TGTGCCAGCAGTCTAGAGGGGGCCGCCTCTAACTATGGCTACACCTTC. It translates to CASSLEGAASNYGYTF.

The chain joins TRBV7-9 to TRBJ2-1; 11 bases are shared with TRBD1. The CDR3 is 15 residues long. CDR1 is SEHNR and CDR2 is FQNEAQ in the germline V gene (reference sequence). Losses at the gene ends were 2 bases for V and 7 bases for J; bases not matched to a gene: 4. The CDR3 loop reads CASSLFGQGANEQFF. Written as DNA, the CDR3 is TGTGCCAGCAGCTTATTTGGACAGGGGGCAAATGAGCAGTTCTTC.

The genes are TRBV9 and TRBJ1-1, with D hard to call. V dropped 7 bases and J dropped 3 bases, with 10 bases sitting between them. This CDR3 has 12 residues. Germline V CDR1 and CDR2: SGDLS, YYNGEE. In DNA form, the CDR3 reads TGTGCCAGCGGCCTGGGAGACACTGAAGCTTTCTTT. The encoded protein is CASGLGDTEAFF.

The chain uses TRBV7-3 and TRBJ1-1, with D maybe TRBD1 (6 bases). With 4 bases removed from V and 1 base from J, the gap between germline ends came to 16 bases. The CDR3 is 16 residues long. Germline V CDR1 and CDR2: SGHTA, FQGTGA. For the CDR3, the DNA is TGTGCCAGCAGCTCCGGGCAGGGGAAAGGGAACACTGAAGCTTTCTTT. Protein sequence: CASSSGQGKGNTEAFF.

In this sample, this clone turned up once. V usage is TRBV28 and J usage is TRBJ1-2; tentatively, D is TRBD1 (6 bases). Germline-derived CDR1 and CDR2 are MDHEN and SYDVKM. This CDR3 is built from 13 residues. Deletions cut 4 bases from V and 7 bases from J, with 13 bases between. The DNA of the CDR3 is TGTGCCAGCAGTTCCAGGGGAGTGAGTGGCTACACCTTC. It translates to CASSSRGVSGYTF.

This rearrangement joins TRBV6-1 to TRBJ2-2; D perhaps matches TRBD2 (6 bases). Germline CDR1 MNHNS, CDR2 SASEGT. CDR3 length: 15 amino acids. Between the trimmed V and J ends, which lost 3 bases and 2 bases, there was a span of 10 bases. The CDR3: CASSELAANTGELFF. The CDR3 bases are TGTGCCAGCAGTGAGTTAGCGGCTAACACCGGGGAGCTGTTTTTT.

The chain is built from TRBV5-1 and TRBJ1-6, with 8 bases fitting TRBD1. This CDR3 spans 15 amino acids. The V segment lost 5 bases and the J segment 6 bases; nucleotides outside the gene matches: 7. Germline V gene lookup returns CDR1 SGHRS and CDR2 YFSETQ. The CDR3 DNA reads TGCGCCAGCAGTCTGGACAGGGCCGCTAATTCACCCCTCCACTTT. It translates to CASSLDRAANSPLHF.

The chain carries TRBV27 and TRBJ2-1; TRBD2 matches at 9 bases. The germline V gene encodes CDR1 MNHEY and CDR2 SMNVEV (reference sequence). The V gene end was trimmed by 4 bases and the J gene end by 6 bases; junction bases not matched to a gene: 1. The CDR3 runs to 13 residues. CDR3 DNA: TGTGCCAGCAGTTGGGGACTAGCCAATGAGCAGTTCTTC. It is translated as CASSWGLANEQFF.

This chain links TRBV5-1 with TRBJ2-1; a possible D gene is TRBD2 (5 bases). CDR1 SGHRS and CDR2 YFSETQ come from the germline V gene. The CDR3 consists of 13 residues. The V end was cut by 5 bases, the J end by 5 bases, with 11 bases between. This CDR3 reads CASRRGLDNEQFF. CDR3 sequence (DNA): TGCGCCAGCAGGAGAGGGCTTGACAATGAGCAGTTCTTC. The full variable domain, rest sourced from reference TRBV5-1 and TRBJ2-1, is KAGVTQTPRYLIKTRGQQVTLSCSPISGHRSVSWYQQTPGQGLQFLFEYFSETQRNKGNFPGRFSGRQFSNSRSEMNVSTLELGDSALYLCASRRGLDNEQFFGPGTRLTVL.

The chain has TRBV30 and TRBJ1-2; D gene unclear. Trimming shortened V by 4 bases and J by 3 bases, and 12 bases separated the two germline ends. Germline CDR1 reads GTSNPN; CDR2 reads SVGIG (reference sequence). The CDR3 contains 13 residues. This CDR3 is CAWTPESHYGYTF. The CDR3 coding sequence is TGTGCCTGGACGCCGGAGTCCCACTATGGCTACACCTTC. Full variable domain (outside the CDR3, taken from reference TRBV30 and TRBJ1-2): SQTIHQWPATLVQPVGSPLSLECTVEGTSNPNLYWYRQAAGRGLQLLFYSVGIGQISSEVPQNLSASRPQDRQFILSSKKLLLSDSGFYLCAWTPESHYGYTFGSGTRLTVV.

The V gene is TRBV6-5, the J gene TRBJ1-1, with D possibly TRBD1 on 6 matching bases. CDR3 length equals 16 residues. V shed 3 bases and J shed 0 bases, with 14 bases lying between them. CDR1 is MNHEY, CDR2 SVGAGI, per germline. CDR3 protein: CASSYQPTGMNTEAFF. Here the CDR3 DNA reads TGTGCCAGCAGTTATCAACCAACAGGGATGAACACTGAAGCTTTCTTT.

This clone has just a few counts. The chain has TRBV6-6 and TRBJ1-3; perhaps TRBD1 as D (6 bases). In germline, CDR1 is MNHNY, CDR2 SVGAGI (reference sequence). V gave up 6 bases and J gave up 4 bases, with 13 bases separating them. The CDR3 length is 14 residues. The CDR3: CASSPGQRGNTIYF. CDR3 coding DNA: TGTGCCAGCAGCCCCGGACAGAGGGGAAACACCATATATTTT.

CDR3 amino acids: CASSESGRGGYTF. The CDR3 DNA reads TGTGCCAGCAGTGAGTCAGGCAGGGGGGGCTACACCTTC. The chain has TRBV2 and TRBJ1-2; 7 bases agree with TRBD1. Germline V CDR1 and CDR2: SNHLY, FYNNEI. V lost 3 bases and J lost 8; bases outside the gene matches: 6. The CDR3 is made up of 13 amino acids.

The chain recombines TRBV28 with TRBJ1-5; D gene ambiguous. The ends were cut back, 6 bases at V and 3 bases at J, with 12 bases in the middle. Per the germline V gene, CDR1 is MDHEN and CDR2 is SYDVKM. The CDR3 contains 14 residues. CDR3: CASSPGGFNQPQHF. The CDR3 DNA is TGTGCCAGCAGCCCTGGCGGATTCAATCAGCCCCAGCATTTT.

The chain has TRBV7-2 and TRBJ1-2, with 9 bases lining up with TRBD1. V shed 4 bases and J 4 bases; nucleotides not matched to a gene: 10. The CDR3 consists of 16 residues. CDR1 and CDR2 (germline): SGHTA, FQGNSA. The CDR3 DNA reads TGTGCCAGCAGCTCCCTCACAGGGGGCGACGCCTATGGCTACACCTTC. Translating it yields CASSSLTGGDAYGYTF.

This sequence joins TRBV18 and TRBJ1-4, with D unclear. V lost 3 bases to trimming and J lost 7 bases, with 15 bases between them. Germline CDR1 and CDR2: KGHSH and LQKENI. CDR3 length equals 15 residues. The CDR3 DNA is TGTGCCAGCTCACCGAGCGTCAACGACGGTGAAAAACTGTTTTTT. Residues: CASSPSVNDGEKLFF.

Here the CDR3 DNA reads TGTGCCAGCAGCCCGGACAGGGAGAGCACAGATACGCAGTATTTT. Translation gives CASSPDRESTDTQYF. V is TRBV4-2 and J is TRBJ2-3, with 8 positions matching TRBD1. V gave up 4 bases and J gave up 0 bases; unmatched junction bases: 3. The length of the CDR3 is 15 residues. Looked up from germline, CDR1 is LGHNA and CDR2 is YNFKEQ.

A few counts support this clone. This chain connects TRBV27 to TRBJ2-7; D unclear. Trimming left V 2 bases short and J 4 bases short, with 15 bases between. The CDR3 totals 15 residues. CDR1 is MNHEY, CDR2 SMNVEV, per germline (reference sequence). The CDR3 DNA sequence: TGTGCCAGCAGTTTAGGCTGGTCGTATTCGTACGAGCAGTACTTC. It codes for CASSLGWSYSYEQYF.

The chain is built from TRBV19 and TRBJ1-2; tentatively, D is TRBD1 (5 bases). Germline-derived CDR1 and CDR2 are LNHDA and SQIVND (reference sequence). Trimming shortened V by 6 bases and J by 7 bases, and 21 bases separated the two germline ends. The CDR3 covers 15 residues. DNA of the CDR3: TGTGCCAGTAGCCCAGGGCCCCGAGAAGTGAGTGGCTACACCTTC. Its translation: CASSPGPREVSGYTF. The full variable domain, rest sourced from reference TRBV19 and TRBJ1-2, is DGGITQSPKYLFRKEGQNVTLSCEQNLNHDAMYWYRQDPGQGLRLIYYSQIVNDFQKGDIAEGYSVSREKKESFPLTVTSAQKNPTAFYLCASSPGPREVSGYTFGSGTRLTVV.

This clone is a singleton in its sample. CDR3 sequence: CAWSGARGEQYF. As DNA, the CDR3 is TGTGCCTGGAGTGGGGCTCGGGGCGAGCAGTACTTC. The rearrangement joins TRBV30 to TRBJ2-7, with D possibly matching TRBD2 (5 bases). CDR1 and CDR2 (germline): GTSNPN, SVGIG (reference sequence). V gave up 1 base and J gave up 6 bases, with 10 bases separating them. The CDR3 has 12 residues.